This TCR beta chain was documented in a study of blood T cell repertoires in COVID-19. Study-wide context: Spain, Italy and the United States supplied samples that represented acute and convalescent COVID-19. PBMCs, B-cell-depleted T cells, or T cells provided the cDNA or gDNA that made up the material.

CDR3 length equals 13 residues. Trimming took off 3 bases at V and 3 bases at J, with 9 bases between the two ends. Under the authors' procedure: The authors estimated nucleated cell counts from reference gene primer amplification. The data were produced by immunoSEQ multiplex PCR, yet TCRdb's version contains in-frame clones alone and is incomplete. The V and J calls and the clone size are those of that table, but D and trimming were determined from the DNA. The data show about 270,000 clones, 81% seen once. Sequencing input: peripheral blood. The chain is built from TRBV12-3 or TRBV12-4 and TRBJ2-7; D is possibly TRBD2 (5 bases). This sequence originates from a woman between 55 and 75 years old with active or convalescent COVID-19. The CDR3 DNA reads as TGTGCCAGCAGTTTCGGGGTTAGCTACGAGCAGTACTTC. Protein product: CASSFGVSYEQYF.